The 29 T cell receptor beta chains listed next were all sequenced from one sample in a study of T-cell memory formation after mild COVID-19. From the 5' RACE reads, TCRdb called clonotypes with MiXCR, one entry per CDR3 protein. The sample shows fewer than 95,000 distinct CDR3 sequences, approximately 13% of them seen only once. Sequenced sample: PBMCs or a T cell subset sorted from them (not recorded which). These receptors all come from an adult woman who had mild COVID-19 (a few samples of this study predate the infection). Cell type and time point are not known.

The chain uses TRBV9 and TRBJ1-5; D gene uncertain. CDR1 SGDLS and CDR2 YYNGEE come from the germline V gene. The CDR3 has 13 residues. V gave up 0 bases and J gave up 6 bases, with 7 bases separating them. CDR3 residues: CASSVGSGQPQHF. The CDR3 nucleotides are TGTGCCAGCAGCGTAGGCAGTGGTCAGCCCCAGCATTTT.

The chain combines TRBV25-1 with TRBJ2-7; the D is unclear. CDR1 and CDR2 (germline): MGHDK, SYGVNS. Trimming pared 1 base from V and 4 bases from J, leaving 8 bases between. This CDR3 region has 13 residues. In DNA form, the CDR3 reads TGTGCCAGCAGTGAATGGGCAGCTTACGAGCAGTACTTC. It translates to CASSEWAAYEQYF.

This clonotype occurred a few times. The genes are TRBV12-3 or TRBV12-4 and TRBJ2-5; D is unclear. The ends were cut back, 5 bases at V and 4 bases at J, with 14 bases in the middle. This CDR3 comprises 14 residues. CDR3 in DNA: TGTGCCAGCAGTGGGCTCGGGTGGTCAGAGACCCAGTACTTC. Its translation is CASSGLGWSETQYF.

This sequence joins TRBV4-1 and TRBJ2-3; D gene ambiguous. This CDR3 region has 15 residues. Trimming cost V 0 bases and J 6 bases, with 13 bases left between them. The germline CDR1 and CDR2 sequences are MGHRA and YSYEKL. The CDR3 nucleotides are TGCGCCAGCAGCCAAGAACCGCCCCCGCAGGATACGCAGTATTTT. Protein: CASSQEPPPQDTQYF.

This clonotype was seen at least ten times. V usage is TRBV4-1 and J usage is TRBJ2-7; the D gene is possibly TRBD1 (5 bases). This CDR3 is built from 11 residues. V was shortened by 4 bases and J by 5 bases, with 6 bases between the two germline ends. Germline lookup yields CDR1 MGHRA and CDR2 YSYEKL. CDR3 region: CASSLGDEQYF. DNA for the CDR3: TGCGCCAGCAGCCTAGGGGACGAGCAGTACTTC.

A few counts support this clonotype. The V call is TRBV5-4, the J call TRBJ2-7, with TRBD1 matching 9 bases. The CDR3 spans 14 residues. Per germline, CDR1 SGHNT and CDR2 YYREEE (reference sequence). J gave up 6 bases and V 4 bases, and 8 bases lay outside the gene matches. The CDR3 loop reads CASSPGTGSAEQYF. Here the CDR3 DNA reads TGTGCCAGCAGCCCCGGGACAGGGTCCGCCGAGCAGTACTTC.

This clonotype was seen more than once but under ten times. The V and J genes are TRBV6-6 and TRBJ2-7, with no clear D. V shed 2 bases and J shed 5 bases, with 10 bases lying between them. The germline gives CDR1 MNHNY, CDR2 SVGAGI (reference sequence). The CDR3 length is 13 residues. The CDR3 DNA reads TGTGCCAGCAGTTACGAGGAGACCGACGAGCAGTACTTC. Translating it yields CASSYEETDEQYF.

This clonotype was picked up many times. The V call is TRBV6-5, the J call TRBJ2-7, with D uncertain. Germline CDR1 MNHEY, CDR2 SVGAGI. V lost 6 bases, J lost 0 bases, and 9 bases lay in between. The CDR3 runs 13 residues. The CDR3 loop is CASSDHSSYEQYF. CDR3 nucleotide sequence: TGTGCCAGCAGCGATCACAGCTCCTACGAGCAGTACTTC.

This clonotype was seen a few times. The chain recombines TRBV12-3 or TRBV12-4 with TRBJ1-5, with 10 bases matching TRBD1. The CDR3 consists of 15 residues. With V trimmed by 6 bases and J by 6 bases, 8 bases remained unmatched. The CDR3 coding sequence is TGTGCCAGCAGCCAACCGGGACAGGGGCCTCAGCCCCAGCATTTT. The encoded protein is CASSQPGQGPQPQHF.

As regards this clonotype: This may stem from a read error, because a much larger clone lies one nucleotide away. The rearrangement joins TRBV29-1 to TRBJ2-3; no clear D. In germline, CDR1 is SQVTM, CDR2 ANQGSEA. CDR3 length: 14 residues. CDR3 coding DNA: TGCCACGCCGGTACGAGACTCTGCACAGATACGCAGTATTTT. This translates into CHAGTRLCTDTQYF.

The V call is TRBV19, the J call TRBJ2-1, with D perhaps TRBD2 (6 bases). Trimming removed 3 bases at V and 4 bases at J, with 16 bases between. Germline assignment: CDR1 LNHDA and CDR2 SQIVND (reference sequence). The CDR3 contains 16 residues. The CDR3 bases are TGTGCCAGTAGTATCGCCGGGACTCAAGTTTACAATGAGCAGTTCTTC. Protein sequence: CASSIAGTQVYNEQFF. Variable domain in full (rest from reference TRBV19 and TRBJ2-1): DGGITQSPKYLFRKEGQNVTLSCEQNLNHDAMYWYRQDPGQGLRLIYYSQIVNDFQKGDIAEGYSVSREKKESFPLTVTSAQKNPTAFYLCASSIAGTQVYNEQFFGPGTRLTVL.

This chain joins TRBV12-3 or TRBV12-4 and TRBJ2-1; D might be TRBD2 (6 bases). V shed 4 bases and J shed 10 bases, with 11 bases lying between them. The CDR3 has 12 amino acids. The CDR3 loop is CASSWRGGEQFF. For the CDR3, the DNA is TGTGCCAGCAGTTGGCGGGGTGGGGAGCAGTTCTTC.

V gene TRBV6-2 or TRBV6-3 combines with J gene TRBJ1-1; a possible D gene is TRBD1 (5 bases). Deletions cut 2 bases from V and 0 bases from J, with 13 bases between. CDR3 size: 16 residues. Germline V gene sequence: CDR1 MNHEY, CDR2 SVGEGT. CDR3 coding DNA: TGTGCCAGCAGTTACAGGGGACCTCCAATGAACACTGAAGCTTTCTTT. Protein product: CASSYRGPPMNTEAFF.

V and J are TRBV6-2 or TRBV6-3 and TRBJ2-5; 9 positions agree with TRBD1. Unmatched junction bases numbered 8, after V lost 5 bases and J lost 4 bases. The V gene's germline CDR1 is MNHEY and CDR2 SVGEGT. The CDR3 has 15 residues. The CDR3 coding sequence is TGTGCCAGCAGTGCGGGACAGGGAGATTCAGAGACCCAGTACTTC. Amino acids: CASSAGQGDSETQYF.

J is TRBJ1-1 and V is TRBV4-3; tentative D call: TRBD1 (6 bases). Per the germline V gene, CDR1 is LGHNA and CDR2 is YSLEER. The CDR3 has 18 amino acids. V lost 0 bases and J lost 5, with 22 bases in between. In nucleotides, the CDR3 is TGCGCCAGCAGCCAAGAACTACCTTACACGGCAGGGGAGACTGAAGCTTTCTTT. This sequence encodes CASSQELPYTAGETEAFF.

The sample holds a few counts of this clonotype. V gene TRBV5-1 combines with J gene TRBJ1-4, with D unclear. This CDR3 region has 14 residues. Germline lookup yields CDR1 SGHRS and CDR2 YFSETQ. V dropped 7 bases and J dropped 8 bases, with 18 bases sitting between them. CDR3 sequence reads: CASGPDESPEKLFF. Here the CDR3 DNA reads TGCGCCAGCGGCCCTGATGAGTCTCCAGAAAAACTGTTTTTT.

In this sample, this clonotype turned up many times. The rearrangement links TRBV7-6 to TRBJ2-1; 10 positions agree with TRBD2. The CDR3 is 14 amino acids. Germline trimming cut 3 bases from V and 10 bases from J; bases unmatched to any gene: 6. CDR1 and CDR2 (germline): SGHVS, FNYEAQ. The DNA for the CDR3 is TGTGCCAGCAGCTTCCTAGCGGGGGCGAGAGAGCAGTTCTTC. Translated: CASSFLAGAREQFF.

The V gene is TRBV12-3 or TRBV12-4, the J gene TRBJ2-1; 8 bases map to TRBD1. J gave up 7 bases and V 4 bases, and 9 bases lay outside the gene matches. CDR3 length equals 15 residues. CDR3: CASSSGGASWNEQFF. The CDR3 DNA sequence: TGTGCCAGCAGTTCAGGGGGCGCGAGTTGGAATGAGCAGTTCTTC.

This clonotype was seen a few times. The chain links TRBV30 to TRBJ2-5, with 11 bases matching TRBD2. The trim removed 3 bases at V and 3 bases at J, leaving 0 bases unmatched. The CDR3 spans 13 residues. Germline CDR1 GTSNPN, CDR2 SVGIG (reference sequence). CDR3 region: CAWRLAGEETQYF. CDR3 DNA sequence: TGTGCCTGGAGACTAGCGGGAGAAGAGACCCAGTACTTC.

V usage is TRBV24-1 and J usage is TRBJ2-7, with 8 bases lining up with TRBD1. This CDR3 has 13 amino acids. After removal of 7 bases from V and 4 bases from J, the junction contained 5 bases not matched to a gene. Germline V gene lookup returns CDR1 KGHDR and CDR2 SFDVKD. CDR3 sequence: CATRGQEDYEQYF. The CDR3 DNA is TGTGCCACCAGGGGACAGGAGGATTACGAGCAGTACTTC.

This clonotype occurred a few times. This sequence joins TRBV30 and TRBJ2-7; 11 bases map to TRBD1. The CDR3 contains 13 residues. Germline lookup yields CDR1 GTSNPN and CDR2 SVGIG (reference sequence). Losses at the gene ends were 1 base for V and 5 bases for J; bases not matched to a gene: 1. CDR3 region: CAWSGTGGDEQYF. The DNA for the CDR3 is TGTGCCTGGAGTGGGACAGGGGGCGACGAGCAGTACTTC.

In DNA, the CDR3 is TGCGCCAGCAGCTTGGGGCCAGCGGGAGAGCTAGAGACCCAGTACTTC. Its protein product is CASSLGPAGELETQYF. V is TRBV5-1 and J is TRBJ2-5, with TRBD2 identical over 8 bases. The V gene end was trimmed by 0 bases and the J gene end by 4 bases; junction bases not matched to a gene: 8. CDR1 and CDR2 from the germline V gene are SGHRS and YFSETQ. The CDR3 extends over 16 amino acids. Based on the CDR3 plus reference TRBV5-1 and TRBJ2-5, the full variable domain is KAGVTQTPRYLIKTRGQQVTLSCSPISGHRSVSWYQQTPGQGLQFLFEYFSETQRNKGNFPGRFSGRQFSNSRSEMNVSTLELGDSALYLCASSLGPAGELETQYFGPGTRLLVL.

There are many counts of this clonotype. The rearrangement links TRBV7-9 to TRBJ2-4; 8 bases line up with TRBD1. With V trimmed by 3 bases and J by 7 bases, 5 bases remained unmatched. In germline, CDR1 is SEHNR, CDR2 FQNEAQ (reference sequence). This CDR3 spans 14 amino acids. The CDR3 nucleotides are TGTGCCAGCAGCTTTGGACAGGGTAGCAACATTCAGTACTTC. Its protein product is CASSFGQGSNIQYF.

This clonotype has more than one count but fewer than ten. The J gene is TRBJ2-1, the V gene TRBV7-3; D may be TRBD2 (6 bases). CDR1 and CDR2 from the germline V gene are SGHTA and FQGTGA. V gave up 6 bases and J gave up 10 bases, with 22 bases separating them. The CDR3 covers 15 residues. The CDR3 reads CASSPEPPPGREQFF. The CDR3 nucleotides are TGTGCCAGCAGTCCCGAACCTCCACCTGGGAGGGAGCAGTTCTTC.

This clonotype was recorded a few times. This chain joins TRBV4-1 and TRBJ2-7; D perhaps matches TRBD1 (6 bases). The CDR3 sequence is 15 residues long. V was trimmed by 5 bases and J by 3 bases, leaving 17 bases between them. Per germline, CDR1 MGHRA and CDR2 YSYEKL. The CDR3 DNA reads as TGCGCCAGCAGCGTAGACTCCGGGACAAGCTACGAGCAGTACTTC. It is translated as CASSVDSGTSYEQYF.

This clonotype has a handful of counts. J is TRBJ2-5 and V is TRBV7-9; 12 nucleotides agree with TRBD2. The CDR3 is 16 residues long. J gave up 2 bases and V 5 bases, and 6 bases lay outside the gene matches. From germline, CDR1 is SEHNR and CDR2 FQNEAQ (reference sequence). CDR3 protein: CASSARLAGEQETQYF. The CDR3 DNA follows: TGTGCCAGCAGCGCCCGACTAGCGGGGGAACAAGAGACCCAGTACTTC.

This clonotype was counted between two and nine times. V and J are TRBV2 and TRBJ2-7; a weak D match, TRBD1 (6 bases). Germline values: CDR1 SNHLY, CDR2 FYNNEI. The CDR3 length is 13 residues. Trimming removed 6 bases from V and 2 bases from J, with 11 bases in between. CDR3 in amino acids: CASRRDTPYEQYF. The CDR3, as DNA: TGTGCCAGCAGGAGGGACACTCCCTACGAGCAGTACTTC.

The chain has TRBV10-3 and TRBJ2-1; 14 bases are a match to TRBD2. J gave up 4 bases and V 11 bases, and 13 bases lay outside the gene matches. CDR3 length: 17 amino acids. Germline V lookup: CDR1 ENHRY, CDR2 SYGVKD. The CDR3 reads CAYSEGGLAGAYNEQFF. For the CDR3, the DNA is TGTGCCTACTCTGAGGGGGGACTAGCGGGAGCATACAATGAGCAGTTCTTC.

The chain combines TRBV29-1 with TRBJ1-2; 8 bases agree with TRBD1. The CDR3 spans 18 residues. Germline V gene data show CDR1 as SQVTM and CDR2 as ANQGSEA. V lost 4 bases, J lost 2 bases, and 18 bases stayed unmatched. CDR3 DNA sequence: TGCAGCGTTGGAATTCGACGAAGCAGGGGGCAGGCAAACTATGGCTACACCTTC. It translates to CSVGIRRSRGQANYGYTF.